Below are 24 T cell receptor beta chains sequenced from a single sample in a study of T-cell reconstitution after alpha-beta-depleted transplantation in children. For TCRbeta, the library was prepared with unique molecular identifiers. A single record per CDR3 protein comes from TCRdb applying MiXCR to the PCR reads. This sample has 490,000 or so distinct CDR3 sequences; 12% occur once, and the top ten carry 5% to 6%. Source: PBMCs from the stem cell graft donor, taken from the stem cell graft. These receptors were collected from a human donor who donated a stem cell graft to a child with combined immunodeficiency.

This clonotype was counted at least ten times. V gene TRBV20-1 combines with J gene TRBJ2-5; either TRBD1 or TRBD2 may fit D (5 bases each). Trimming cost V 5 bases and J 5 bases, with 18 bases left between them. Per germline, CDR1 DFQATT and CDR2 SNEGSKA (reference sequence). The CDR3 is 14 residues long. This CDR3 is CSARSGRDGETQYF. The DNA of the CDR3 is TGCAGTGCTCGATCGGGCAGGGACGGGGAGACCCAGTACTTC.

The chain joins TRBV5-1 to TRBJ2-1; 13 nucleotides agree with TRBD2. V lost 0 bases, J lost 5 bases, and 5 bases stayed unmatched. The V gene's germline CDR1 is SGHRS and CDR2 YFSETQ. This CDR3 spans 17 amino acids. CDR3: CASSLAYGTSGNNEQFF. DNA of the CDR3: TGCGCCAGCAGCTTGGCCTACGGGACTAGCGGGAACAATGAGCAGTTCTTC.

This clonotype was seen at least ten times. V usage is TRBV20-1 and J usage is TRBJ2-1; 7 nucleotides agree with TRBD2. Per the germline V gene, CDR1 is DFQATT and CDR2 is SNEGSKA (reference sequence). This CDR3 region has 12 residues. Trimming cost V 7 bases and J 5 bases; bases outside gene matches: 5. In DNA, the CDR3 is TGCAGTGTGCGGCTAGCGGACAATGAGCAGTTCTTC. Amino acid sequence: CSVRLADNEQFF.

The chain has TRBV3-1 and TRBJ2-4; D may be TRBD1 (5 bases). With 4 bases removed from V and 9 bases from J, the gap between germline ends came to 13 bases. Per germline, CDR1 LGHDT and CDR2 YNNKEL (reference sequence). CDR3 length: 13 residues. This CDR3 is CASSLRQNGIQYF. CDR3 DNA: TGTGCCAGCAGCCTGCGACAGAATGGCATTCAGTACTTC.

The sample holds a few counts of this clonotype. The gene calls are TRBV5-8 and TRBJ2-3; D may be TRBD1 (6 bases). Germline V gives CDR1 SGHTS, CDR2 YDEGEE. The CDR3 length is 16 residues. Trimming pared 0 bases from V and 2 bases from J, leaving 13 bases between. CDR3 residues: CASSLETGMYTDTQYF. The CDR3 region has the DNA TGTGCCAGCAGCTTGGAAACAGGGATGTACACAGATACGCAGTATTTT.

This clonotype was counted many times. The chain links TRBV12-3 or TRBV12-4 to TRBJ1-2, with D possibly TRBD1 on 5 matching bases. V was clipped by 6 bases and J by 7 bases, with 21 bases between them. The CDR3 is made up of 15 amino acids. The CDR3 coding sequence is TGTGCCAGCAGCACCACGACAGCTGGTTATGGTGGCTACACCTTC. It encodes CASSTTTAGYGGYTF.

This clonotype has just a few counts. Mismatch with germline at one junction end may stem from a read error. The rearrangement links TRBV12-3 or TRBV12-4 to TRBJ2-5; 14 nucleotides line up with TRBD2. This CDR3 spans 18 amino acids. CDR3 nucleotides: TGTACCAGCAGTTTTCGACTAGCGGGAGGGGCGTACCAAGAGACCCAGTACTTC. As protein: CTSSFRLAGGAYQETQYF.

The chain couples TRBV30 to TRBJ2-2; TRBD2 matches at 10 bases. The V segment lost 5 bases and the J segment 4 bases; nucleotides outside the gene matches: 7. The CDR3 runs 15 residues. Germline V gene lookup returns CDR1 GTSNPN and CDR2 SVGIG (reference sequence). CDR3 sequence: CAWSERGGRTGELFF. As DNA, the CDR3 is TGTGCCTGGTCGGAGCGGGGGGGCCGCACCGGGGAGCTGTTTTTT.

The V and J genes are TRBV27 and TRBJ1-1; D is undetermined. The CDR3 sequence is 14 residues long. Germline V lookup: CDR1 MNHEY, CDR2 SMNVEV (reference sequence). Between the trimmed V and J ends, which lost 6 bases and 0 bases, there was a span of 11 bases. This CDR3 reads CASRPWDLNTEAFF. The CDR3 DNA reads as TGTGCCAGCAGGCCTTGGGATTTGAACACTGAAGCTTTCTTT.

This clonotype has only a few counts. The V call is TRBV4-3, the J call TRBJ1-6, with D unclear. The germline V gene encodes CDR1 LGHNA and CDR2 YSLEER. The V gene lost 0 bases and the J gene lost 7 bases, with 7 bases spanning the gap. The CDR3 covers 14 residues. CDR3 loop: CASSQDARNSPLHF. The CDR3 nucleotides read TGCGCCAGCAGCCAAGATGCCAGAAATTCACCCCTCCACTTT.

This clonotype has ten or more counts. The CDR3 here is CASSFSRYNEQFF. CDR3 coding DNA: TGTGCCAGCAGTTTTAGCAGATACAATGAGCAGTTCTTC. The J gene is TRBJ2-1, the V gene TRBV12-3 or TRBV12-4; D is ambiguous. With 3 bases removed from V and 4 bases from J, the gap between germline ends came to 7 bases. The CDR3 consists of 13 residues.

The V gene is TRBV24-1, the J gene TRBJ1-2; weak D call: TRBD1 (5 bases). V shed 4 bases and J shed 6 bases, with 14 bases lying between them. CDR3 length: 14 residues. Looked up from germline, CDR1 is KGHDR and CDR2 is SFDVKD. The CDR3 reads CATSETGPGHGYTF. The CDR3 nucleotides are TGTGCCACCAGTGAAACAGGTCCCGGGCATGGCTACACCTTC.

The rearrangement uses TRBV7-3 and TRBJ2-1, with 10 bases aligning to TRBD2. This CDR3 contains 15 residues. Germline V lookup: CDR1 SGHTA, CDR2 FQGTGA. J gave up 5 bases and V 3 bases, and 4 bases lay outside the gene matches. The CDR3 nucleotides read TGTGCCAGCAGCTTCAGCGGGGGGGACAACAATGAGCAGTTCTTC. The encoded protein is CASSFSGGDNNEQFF.

The chain carries TRBV6-2 or TRBV6-3 and TRBJ1-4; maybe TRBD1 (5 bases). V was shortened by 8 bases and J by 5 bases, with 12 bases between the two germline ends. Germline assignment: CDR1 MNHEY and CDR2 SVGEGT. This CDR3 region has 13 residues. The CDR3 sequence is CASARDPNEKLFF. DNA for the CDR3: TGTGCCAGCGCCCGGGACCCAAATGAAAAACTGTTTTTT.

In this sample, this clonotype turned up many times. The chain employs TRBV29-1 and TRBJ2-7; TRBD1 agrees at 7 bases. Germline lookup yields CDR1 SQVTM and CDR2 ANQGSEA. V dropped 5 bases and J dropped 2; count of bases not matched to a gene: 12. The CDR3 is 15 residues long. CDR3 DNA sequence: TGCAGCGTTATAAGTCACCGGGACAGTACCTACGAGCAGTACTTC. Protein: CSVISHRDSTYEQYF.

This rearrangement joins TRBV11-2 to TRBJ2-1; 10 nucleotides line up with TRBD2. V gave up 4 bases and J gave up 13 bases; unmatched junction bases: 16. In germline, CDR1 is SGHAT, CDR2 FQNNGV. CDR3 length equals 16 residues. The CDR3 DNA reads as TGTGCCAGCAGCTACGTTTCAAGCGGGGGGGCTCCAGTTCAGTTCTTC. Protein: CASSYVSSGGAPVQFF. The full variable domain, its missing parts supplied by reference TRBV11-2 and TRBJ2-1, is EAGVAQSPRYKIIEKRQSVAFWCNPISGHATLYWYQQILGQGPKLLIQFQNNGVVDDSQLPKDRFSAERLKGVDSTLKIQPAKLEDSAVYLCASSYVSSGGAPVQFFGPGTRLTVL.

The rearrangement uses TRBV10-3 and TRBJ1-6; D gene uncertain. V shed 5 bases and J shed 7 bases, with 15 bases lying between them. Per the germline V gene, CDR1 is ENHRY and CDR2 is SYGVKD. The CDR3 is 15 residues long. The CDR3 nucleotides are TGTGCCATCAGTCCCACCTTCGGAGGGAATTCACCCCTCCACTTT. This gives the protein CAISPTFGGNSPLHF.

This clonotype was observed many times. The rearrangement links TRBV11-2 to TRBJ2-5, with 9 bases matching TRBD2. Looked up from germline, CDR1 is SGHAT and CDR2 is FQNNGV. Trimming took 5 bases from V and 0 from J; bases not matched to a gene: 19. This CDR3 comprises 20 residues. The CDR3 spells CASSPDPASGDTDYQETQYF. CDR3 DNA sequence: TGTGCCAGCAGCCCGGATCCGGCTAGCGGGGATACCGATTACCAAGAGACCCAGTACTTC.

In this sample, this clonotype turned up a few times. The chain joins TRBV6-2 or TRBV6-3 to TRBJ2-7; 9 bases agree with TRBD1. This CDR3 comprises 13 residues. Germline values: CDR1 MNHEY, CDR2 SVGEGT. Trimming removed 6 bases from V and 7 bases from J; junction bases left unmatched: 7. In nucleotides, the CDR3 is TGTGCCAGCAGAAGACAGGGGGATCGGGAGCAGTACTTC. Its translation is CASRRQGDREQYF.

This clonotype occurred many times. V is TRBV24-1 and J is TRBJ2-3; D remains unclear. Trimming took off 4 bases at V and 3 bases at J, with 7 bases between the two ends. Germline lookup yields CDR1 KGHDR and CDR2 SFDVKD. The CDR3 sequence is 13 residues long. The CDR3 loop reads CATSDVGTDTQYF. The CDR3 DNA reads as TGTGCCACCAGTGACGTCGGGACAGATACGCAGTATTTT.

J is TRBJ2-2 and V is TRBV12-3 or TRBV12-4, with a possible D match to TRBD1 (6 bases). This CDR3 is built from 15 residues. V was clipped by 3 bases and J by 0 bases, with 8 bases between them. In DNA form, the CDR3 reads TGTGCCAGCAGTTTGGACAGACCGAACACCGGGGAGCTGTTTTTT. The encoded protein is CASSLDRPNTGELFF.

This clonotype occurred many times. This chain links TRBV10-3 with TRBJ2-2; 11 nucleotides agree with TRBD2. CDR3 length equals 15 residues. Losses at the gene ends were 8 bases for V and 8 bases for J; bases not matched to a gene: 10. CDR1 and CDR2 (germline): ENHRY, SYGVKD. CDR3 in amino acids: CAIRTGLAVPGELFF. The CDR3 nucleotides are TGTGCCATCCGTACGGGACTAGCGGTTCCTGGGGAGCTGTTTTTT.

The chain has TRBV27 and TRBJ2-1, with a weak D call TRBD1 (5 bases). CDR1 and CDR2 from the germline V gene are MNHEY and SMNVEV (reference sequence). Between the trimmed V and J ends, which lost 4 bases and 7 bases, there was a span of 14 bases. The CDR3 is made up of 14 amino acids. CDR3 protein: CASSWLGAGNEQFF. CDR3 nucleotide sequence: TGTGCCAGCAGTTGGCTAGGGGCAGGGAATGAGCAGTTCTTC.

There are a few counts of this clonotype. At one of its ends the junction is not consistent with the germline gene, which may arise from a read error. The chain employs TRBV7-2 and TRBJ2-1, with TRBD2 matching 10 bases. CDR1 and CDR2 (germline): SGHTA, FQGNSA. This CDR3 has 15 residues. In nucleotides, the CDR3 is TGTGCCAGCACCTTAGGGCTAGCGGGGGTCAATGAGCAGTTCTTC. Protein: CASTLGLAGVNEQFF.